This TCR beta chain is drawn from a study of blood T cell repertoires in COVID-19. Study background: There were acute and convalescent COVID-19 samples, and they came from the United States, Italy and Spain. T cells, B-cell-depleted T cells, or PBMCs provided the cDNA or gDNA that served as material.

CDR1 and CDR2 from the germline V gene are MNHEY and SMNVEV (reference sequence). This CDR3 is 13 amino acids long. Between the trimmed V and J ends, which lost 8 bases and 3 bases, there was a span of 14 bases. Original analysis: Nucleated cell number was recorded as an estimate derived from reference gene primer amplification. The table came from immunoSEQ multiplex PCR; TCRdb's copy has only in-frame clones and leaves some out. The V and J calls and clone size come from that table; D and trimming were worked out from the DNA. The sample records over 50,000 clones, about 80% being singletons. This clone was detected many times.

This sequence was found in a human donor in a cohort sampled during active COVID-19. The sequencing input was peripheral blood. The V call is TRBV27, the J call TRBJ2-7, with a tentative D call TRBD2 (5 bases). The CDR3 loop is CASGPQDYYEQYF. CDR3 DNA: TGTGCCAGCGGCCCCCAAGACTACTACGAGCAGTACTTC.